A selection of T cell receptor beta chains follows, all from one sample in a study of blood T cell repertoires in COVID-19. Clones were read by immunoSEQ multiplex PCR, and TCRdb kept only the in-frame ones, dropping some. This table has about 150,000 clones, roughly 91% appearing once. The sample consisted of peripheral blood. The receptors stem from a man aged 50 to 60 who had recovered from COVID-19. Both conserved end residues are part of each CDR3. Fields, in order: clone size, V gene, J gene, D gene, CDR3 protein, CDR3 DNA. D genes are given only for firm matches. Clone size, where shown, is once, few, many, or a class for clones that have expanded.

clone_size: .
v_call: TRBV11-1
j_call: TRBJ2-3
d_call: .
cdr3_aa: CASSPNPLSPDTQYF
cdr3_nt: TGTGCCAGCAGCCCAAACCCCCTCAGTCCAGATACGCAGTATTTT

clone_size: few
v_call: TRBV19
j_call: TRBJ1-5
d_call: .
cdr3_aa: CASSIDRGSNQPQHF
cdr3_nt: TGTGCCAGTAGTATAGACAGGGGAAGCAATCAGCCCCAGCATTTT

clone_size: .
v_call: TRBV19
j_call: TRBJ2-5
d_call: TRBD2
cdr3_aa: CASGVAGPETQYF
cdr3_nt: TGTGCCAGTGGGGTAGCGGGACCAGAGACCCAGTACTTC

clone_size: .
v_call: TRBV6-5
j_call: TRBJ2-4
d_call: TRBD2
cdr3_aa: CASSGAGGNIQYF
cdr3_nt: TGTGCCAGCAGCGGAGCGGGGGGCAACATTCAGTACTTC

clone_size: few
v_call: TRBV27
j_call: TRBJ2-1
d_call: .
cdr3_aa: CASSLSRGFGNEQFF
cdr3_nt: TGTGCCAGCAGTTTATCTCGGGGGTTTGGGAATGAGCAGTTCTTC

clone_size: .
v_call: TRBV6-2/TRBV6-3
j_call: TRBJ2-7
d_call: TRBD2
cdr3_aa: CASSVAGVGEQYF
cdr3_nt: TGTGCCAGCAGCGTAGCGGGGGTCGGCGAGCAGTACTTC

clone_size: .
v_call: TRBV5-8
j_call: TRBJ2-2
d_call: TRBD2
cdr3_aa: CASSFETSGVNTGELFF
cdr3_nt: TGTGCCAGCAGCTTCGAGACTAGCGGGGTTAACACCGGGGAGCTGTTTTTT

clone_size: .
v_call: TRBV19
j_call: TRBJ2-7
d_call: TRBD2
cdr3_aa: CASIGTSPPYEQYF
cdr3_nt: TGTGCCAGTATAGGGACTAGCCCCCCCTACGAGCAGTACTTC

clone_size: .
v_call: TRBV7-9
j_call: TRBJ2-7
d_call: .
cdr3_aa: CASSLIPGDSSYEQYF
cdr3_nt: TGTGCCAGCAGCTTAATCCCAGGGGATTCCTCCTACGAGCAGTACTTC

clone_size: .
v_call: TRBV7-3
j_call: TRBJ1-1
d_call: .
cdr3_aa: CASSLREERMNTEAFF
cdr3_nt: TGTGCCAGCAGCTTAAGGGAGGAACGGATGAACACTGAAGCTTTCTTT

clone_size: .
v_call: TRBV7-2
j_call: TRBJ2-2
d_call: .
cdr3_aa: CASSLGGRTGELFF
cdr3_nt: TGTGCCAGCAGCTTAGGGGGGCGGACCGGGGAGCTGTTTTTT

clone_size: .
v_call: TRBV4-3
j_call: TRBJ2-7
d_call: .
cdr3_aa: CASSQDLLAYNEQYF
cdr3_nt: TGCGCCAGCAGCCAAGATCTCCTAGCGTACAACGAGCAGTACTTC

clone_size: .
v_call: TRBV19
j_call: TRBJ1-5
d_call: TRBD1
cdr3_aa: CASSMVWDSSNQPQHF
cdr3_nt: TGTGCCAGTAGTATGGTGTGGGACAGTAGCAATCAGCCCCAGCATTTT

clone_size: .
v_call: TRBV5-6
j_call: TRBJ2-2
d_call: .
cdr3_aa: CASTLRRVNTGELFF
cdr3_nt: TGTGCCAGCACCTTACGGCGGGTTAACACCGGGGAGCTGTTTTTT

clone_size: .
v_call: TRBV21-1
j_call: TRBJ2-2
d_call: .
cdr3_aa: CASSIQTNTGELFF
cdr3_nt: TGTGCCAGCAGCATTCAGACGAACACCGGGGAGCTGTTTTTT

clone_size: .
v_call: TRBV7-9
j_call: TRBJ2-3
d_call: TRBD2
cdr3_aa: CASSRTSGGSGTDTQYF
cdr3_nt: TGTGCCAGCAGCCGGACTAGCGGGGGGTCGGGGACAGATACGCAGTATTTT

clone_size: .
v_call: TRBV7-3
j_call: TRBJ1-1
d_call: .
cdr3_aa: CASSLTGSENTEAFF
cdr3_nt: TGTGCCAGCAGCTTGACCGGGTCGGAAAACACTGAAGCTTTCTTT

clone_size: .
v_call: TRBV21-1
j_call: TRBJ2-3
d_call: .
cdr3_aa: CASSIHSRTDTQYF
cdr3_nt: TGTGCCAGCAGCATCCATAGCCGCACAGATACGCAGTATTTT

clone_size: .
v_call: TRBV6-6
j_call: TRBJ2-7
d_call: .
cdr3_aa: CASSRPLLSGTLASYEQYF
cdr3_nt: TGTGCCAGCAGTCGTCCACTACTATCCGGGACATTGGCCTCCTACGAGCAGTACTTC

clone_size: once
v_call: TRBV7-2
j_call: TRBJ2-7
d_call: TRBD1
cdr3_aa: CASSLVGQGDYEQYF
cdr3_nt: TGTGCCAGCAGCTTAGTAGGACAGGGAGACTACGAGCAGTACTTC

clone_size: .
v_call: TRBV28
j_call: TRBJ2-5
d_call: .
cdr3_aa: CASSPDRVQETQYF
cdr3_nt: TGTGCCAGCAGCCCCGACAGAGTACAAGAGACCCAGTACTTC

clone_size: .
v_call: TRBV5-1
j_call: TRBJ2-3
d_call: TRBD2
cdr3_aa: CASSLAERGTDTQYF
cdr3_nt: TGCGCCAGCAGCTTGGCTGAGCGGGGAACAGATACGCAGTATTTT

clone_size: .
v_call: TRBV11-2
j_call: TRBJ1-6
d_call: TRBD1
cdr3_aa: CASSPRQGYNSPLHF
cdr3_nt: TGTGCCAGCAGCCCCCGACAGGGCTATAATTCACCCCTCCACTTT

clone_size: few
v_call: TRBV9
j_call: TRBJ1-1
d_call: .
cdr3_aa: CASSVATGGANTEAFF
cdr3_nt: TGTGCCAGCAGCGTAGCTACGGGAGGGGCGAACACTGAAGCTTTCTTT

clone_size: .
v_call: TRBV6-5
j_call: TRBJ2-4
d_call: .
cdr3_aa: CASTDKVAKNIQYF
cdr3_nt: TGTGCCAGCACGGACAAAGTAGCTAAAAACATTCAGTACTTC

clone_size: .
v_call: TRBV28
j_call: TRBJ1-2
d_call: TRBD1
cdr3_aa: CASRDRGIYGYTF
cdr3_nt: TGTGCCAGCCGGGACAGGGGGATCTATGGCTACACCTTC

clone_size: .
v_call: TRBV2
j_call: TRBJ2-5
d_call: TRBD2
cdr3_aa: CASEGPGLAMGQETQYF
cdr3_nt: TGTGCCAGCGAGGGGCCTGGACTAGCGATGGGTCAAGAGACCCAGTACTTC

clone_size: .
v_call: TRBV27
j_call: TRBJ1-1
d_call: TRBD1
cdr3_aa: CASSSGQGFVEAFF
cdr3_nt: TGTGCCAGCAGTTCGGGACAGGGGTTTGTTGAAGCTTTCTTT

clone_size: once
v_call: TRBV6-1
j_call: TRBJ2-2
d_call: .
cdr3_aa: CASSDGDTGELFF
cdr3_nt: TGTGCCAGCAGTGACGGGGACACCGGGGAGCTGTTTTTT

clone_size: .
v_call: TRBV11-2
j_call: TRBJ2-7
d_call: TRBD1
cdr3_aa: CASSRPGTGGYEQYF
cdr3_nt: TGTGCCAGCAGCCGCCCCGGGACAGGGGGCTACGAGCAGTACTTC

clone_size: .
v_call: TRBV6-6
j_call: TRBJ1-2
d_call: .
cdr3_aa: CASRYSGLNYGYTF
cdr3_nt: TGTGCCAGCAGGTATTCGGGACTGAACTATGGCTACACCTTC

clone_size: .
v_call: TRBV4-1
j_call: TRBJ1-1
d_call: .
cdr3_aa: CASSQDLRAANTEAFF
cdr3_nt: TGCGCCAGCAGCCAAGATCTCAGGGCCGCGAACACTGAAGCTTTCTTT

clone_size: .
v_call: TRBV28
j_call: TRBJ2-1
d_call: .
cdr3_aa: CASSPNTGPPYNEQFF
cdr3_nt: TGTGCCAGCAGTCCAAATACAGGGCCCCCCTACAATGAGCAGTTCTTC

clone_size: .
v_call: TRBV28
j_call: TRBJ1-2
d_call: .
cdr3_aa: CASSKGRGGYTF
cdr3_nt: TGTGCCAGCAGTAAGGGGCGGGGAGGCTACACCTTC

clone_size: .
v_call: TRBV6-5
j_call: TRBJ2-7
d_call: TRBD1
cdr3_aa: CASSPTGLRGEQYF
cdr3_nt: TGTGCCAGCAGCCCGACAGGGTTGAGGGGCGAGCAGTACTTC

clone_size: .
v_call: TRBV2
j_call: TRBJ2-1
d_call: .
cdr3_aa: CASSAYTGIINEQFF
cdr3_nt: TGTGCCAGCAGTGCCTACACCGGGATAATCAATGAGCAGTTCTTC

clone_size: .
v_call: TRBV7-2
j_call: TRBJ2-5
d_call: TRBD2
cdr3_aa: CANSSSSGGRETQYF
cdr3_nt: TGTGCCAACAGCTCTTCTAGCGGGGGGCGAGAGACCCAGTACTTC

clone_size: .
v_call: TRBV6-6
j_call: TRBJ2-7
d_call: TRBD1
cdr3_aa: CASSGGQGVHEQYF
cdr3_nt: TGTGCCAGCAGTGGGGGACAGGGGGTCCACGAGCAGTACTTC

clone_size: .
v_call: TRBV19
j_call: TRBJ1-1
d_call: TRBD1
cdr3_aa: CASSRQGGGTEAFF
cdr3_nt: TGTGCCAGTAGTCGACAGGGGGGGGGCACTGAAGCTTTCTTT

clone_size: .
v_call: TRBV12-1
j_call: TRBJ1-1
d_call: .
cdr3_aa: CASSLGDREAFF
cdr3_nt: TGTGCCAGCAGCTTGGGGGACAGAGAAGCTTTCTTT

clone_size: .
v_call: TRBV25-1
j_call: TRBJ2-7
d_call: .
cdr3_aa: CASSTDVPYEQYF
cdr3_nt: TGTGCCAGCTCGACAGACGTACCCTACGAGCAGTACTTC

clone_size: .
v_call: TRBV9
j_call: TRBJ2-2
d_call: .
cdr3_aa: CASSVSFAGELFF
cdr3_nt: TGTGCCAGCAGCGTCTCCTTCGCCGGGGAGCTGTTTTTT

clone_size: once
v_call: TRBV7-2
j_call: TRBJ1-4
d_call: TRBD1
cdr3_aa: CASSLGVGTGTNEKLFF
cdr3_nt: TGTGCCAGCAGCTTAGGGGTAGGGACAGGAACTAATGAAAAACTGTTTTTT

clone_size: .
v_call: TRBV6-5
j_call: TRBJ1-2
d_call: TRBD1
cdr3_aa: CATKGGGKGYTF
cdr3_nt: TGTGCCACCAAAGGGGGCGGTAAAGGCTACACCTTC

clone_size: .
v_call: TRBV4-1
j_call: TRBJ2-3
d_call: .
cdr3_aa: CASSHFTDTQYF
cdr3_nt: TGCGCCAGCAGCCACTTCACAGATACGCAGTATTTT

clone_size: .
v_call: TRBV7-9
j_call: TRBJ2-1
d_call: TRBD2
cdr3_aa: CASSLRSGGALEQFF
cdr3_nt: TGTGCCAGCAGCCTTAGGAGCGGGGGGGCCCTTGAGCAGTTCTTC

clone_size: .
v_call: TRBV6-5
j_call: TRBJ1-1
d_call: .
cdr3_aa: CASKDRSRAEAFF
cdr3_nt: TGTGCCAGCAAAGACAGGAGTAGGGCTGAAGCTTTCTTT

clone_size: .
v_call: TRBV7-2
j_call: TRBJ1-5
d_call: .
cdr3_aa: CASSLEAGIEQPQHF
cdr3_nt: TGTGCCAGCAGCTTAGAAGCAGGGATCGAACAGCCCCAGCATTTT

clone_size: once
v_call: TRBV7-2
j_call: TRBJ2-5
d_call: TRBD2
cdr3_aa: CASSFRLAGGETQYF
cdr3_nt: TGTGCCAGCAGCTTCCGACTAGCGGGGGGTGAGACCCAGTACTTC

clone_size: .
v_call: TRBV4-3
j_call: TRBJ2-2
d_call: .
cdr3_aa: CASSPLRGGGELFF
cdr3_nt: TGCGCCAGCAGCCCCCTCAGGGGCGGCGGGGAGCTGTTTTTT

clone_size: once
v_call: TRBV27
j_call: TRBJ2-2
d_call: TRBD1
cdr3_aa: CASSETGGKAGELFF
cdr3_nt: TGTGCCAGCAGTGAAACAGGGGGCAAGGCCGGGGAGCTGTTTTTT

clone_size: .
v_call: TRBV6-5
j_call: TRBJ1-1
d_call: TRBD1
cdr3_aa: CASTQGAHTEAFF
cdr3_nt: TGTGCCAGTACGCAGGGGGCGCATACTGAAGCTTTCTTT